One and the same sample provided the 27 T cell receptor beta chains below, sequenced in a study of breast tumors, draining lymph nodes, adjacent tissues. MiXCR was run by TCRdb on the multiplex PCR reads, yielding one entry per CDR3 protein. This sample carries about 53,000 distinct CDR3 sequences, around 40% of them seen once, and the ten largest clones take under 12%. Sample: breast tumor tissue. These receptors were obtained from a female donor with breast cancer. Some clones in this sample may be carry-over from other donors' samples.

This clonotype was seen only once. This CDR3 reads CASSAEREKLFF. DNA of the CDR3: TGTGCCAGCAGTGCGGAGAGGGAAAAACTGTTTTTT. V and J are TRBV6-1 and TRBJ1-4; D is unresolved. Trimming took 4 bases from V and 8 from J, leaving 8 bases between them. The CDR3 runs 12 residues. CDR1 is MNHNS and CDR2 is SASEGT in the germline V gene.

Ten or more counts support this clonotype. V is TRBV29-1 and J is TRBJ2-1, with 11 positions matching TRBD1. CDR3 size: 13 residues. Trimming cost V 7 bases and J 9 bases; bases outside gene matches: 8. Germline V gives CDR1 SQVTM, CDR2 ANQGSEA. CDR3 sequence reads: CSAGTGGYGEQFF. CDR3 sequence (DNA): TGCAGCGCCGGGACAGGGGGGTACGGTGAGCAGTTCTTC.

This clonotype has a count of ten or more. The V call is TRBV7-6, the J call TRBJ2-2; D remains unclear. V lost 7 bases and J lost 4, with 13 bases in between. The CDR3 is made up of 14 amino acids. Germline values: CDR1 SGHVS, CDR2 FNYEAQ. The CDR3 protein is CASKSDHITGELFF. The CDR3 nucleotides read TGTGCCAGCAAATCGGACCACATCACCGGGGAGCTGTTTTTT.

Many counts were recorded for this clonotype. DNA for the CDR3: TGTGCCAGCAGCCAAGAGTTGGCGGGGGAGCTGTTTTTT. Its translation: CASSQELAGELFF. This chain uses TRBV14 with TRBJ2-2; D is ambiguous. Germline CDR1 reads SGHDN; CDR2 reads FVKESK. Trimming stripped 0 bases from V and 8 bases from J, with 7 bases between. This CDR3 has 13 residues.

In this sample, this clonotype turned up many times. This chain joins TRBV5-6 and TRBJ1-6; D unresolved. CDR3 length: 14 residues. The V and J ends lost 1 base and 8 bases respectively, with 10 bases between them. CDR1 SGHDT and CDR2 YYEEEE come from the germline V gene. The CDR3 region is CASSLPWADSPLHF. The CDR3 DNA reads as TGTGCCAGCAGCTTGCCCTGGGCAGATTCACCCCTCCACTTT.

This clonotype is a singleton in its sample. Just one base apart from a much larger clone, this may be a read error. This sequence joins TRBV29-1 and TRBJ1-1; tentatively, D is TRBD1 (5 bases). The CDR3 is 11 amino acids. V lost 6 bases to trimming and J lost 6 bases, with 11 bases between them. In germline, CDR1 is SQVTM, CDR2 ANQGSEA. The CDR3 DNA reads TGCAGCGTCGGACGGGGGTCTGAAGCTTTCTTT. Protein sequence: CSVGRGSEAFF.

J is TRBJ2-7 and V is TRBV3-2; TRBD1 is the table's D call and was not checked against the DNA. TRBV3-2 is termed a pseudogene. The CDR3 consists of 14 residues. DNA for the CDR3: TGTGCCAGCAAAGAGGGGGCGCGGGCTGGGGAGCAGTACTTC. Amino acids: CASKEGARAGEQYF.

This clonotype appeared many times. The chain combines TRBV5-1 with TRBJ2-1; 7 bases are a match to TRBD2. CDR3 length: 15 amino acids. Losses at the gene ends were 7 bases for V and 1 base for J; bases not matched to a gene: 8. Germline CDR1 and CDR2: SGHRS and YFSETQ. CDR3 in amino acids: CASCILAPSYNEQFF. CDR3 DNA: TGCGCCAGCTGTATACTAGCGCCATCCTACAATGAGCAGTTCTTC.

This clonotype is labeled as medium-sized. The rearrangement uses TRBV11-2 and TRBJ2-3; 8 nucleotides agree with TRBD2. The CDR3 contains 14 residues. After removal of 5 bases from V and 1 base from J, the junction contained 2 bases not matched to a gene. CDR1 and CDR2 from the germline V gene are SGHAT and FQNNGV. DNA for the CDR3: TGTGCCAGCAGCCTGGGACTAGGCACAGATACGCAGTATTTT. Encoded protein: CASSLGLGTDTQYF.

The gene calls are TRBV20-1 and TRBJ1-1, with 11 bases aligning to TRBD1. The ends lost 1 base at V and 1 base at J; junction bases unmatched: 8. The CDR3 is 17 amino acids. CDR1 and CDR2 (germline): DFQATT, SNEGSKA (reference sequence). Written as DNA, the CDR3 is TGCAGTGCTAGAGTCCCGGGACAGGGGGAAGGGAACACTGAAGCTTTCTTT. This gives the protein CSARVPGQGEGNTEAFF.

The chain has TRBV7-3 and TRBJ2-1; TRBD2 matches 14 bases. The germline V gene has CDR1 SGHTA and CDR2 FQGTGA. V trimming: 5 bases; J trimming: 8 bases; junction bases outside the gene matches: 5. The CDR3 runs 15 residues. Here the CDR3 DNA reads TGTGCCAGCAGCAGCGGACTAGCGGGAGGATATGAGCAGTTCTTC. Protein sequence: CASSSGLAGGYEQFF.

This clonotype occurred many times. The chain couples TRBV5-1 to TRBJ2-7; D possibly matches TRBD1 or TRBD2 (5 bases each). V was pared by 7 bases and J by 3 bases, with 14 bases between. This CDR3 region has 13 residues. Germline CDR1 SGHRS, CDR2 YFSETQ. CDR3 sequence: CASGAGGIYEQYF. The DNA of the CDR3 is TGCGCCAGCGGGGCTGGAGGTATCTACGAGCAGTACTTC.

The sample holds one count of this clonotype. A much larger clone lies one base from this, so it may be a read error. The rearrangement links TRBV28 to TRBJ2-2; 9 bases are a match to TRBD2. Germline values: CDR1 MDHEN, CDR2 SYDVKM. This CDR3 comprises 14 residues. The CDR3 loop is CASSASGDYGELLF. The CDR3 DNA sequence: TGTGCCAGCAGCGCTAGCGGGGATTACGGGGAGCTGCTTTTT.

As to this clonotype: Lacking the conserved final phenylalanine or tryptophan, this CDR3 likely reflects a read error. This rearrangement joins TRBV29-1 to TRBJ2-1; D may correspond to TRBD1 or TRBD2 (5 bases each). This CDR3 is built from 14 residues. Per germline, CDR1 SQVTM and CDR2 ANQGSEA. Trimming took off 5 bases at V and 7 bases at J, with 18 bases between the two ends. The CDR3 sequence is CSVLKGRWGNEQFL. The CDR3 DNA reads TGCAGCGTTCTCAAGGGCAGATGGGGGAATGAGCAGTTCCTC.

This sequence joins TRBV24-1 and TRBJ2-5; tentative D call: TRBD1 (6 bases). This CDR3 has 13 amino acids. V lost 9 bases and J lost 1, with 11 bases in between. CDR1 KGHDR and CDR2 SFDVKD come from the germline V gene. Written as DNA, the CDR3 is TGTGCCACCGGGGCAGGGGCCCAAGAGACCCAGTACTTC. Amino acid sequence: CATGAGAQETQYF.

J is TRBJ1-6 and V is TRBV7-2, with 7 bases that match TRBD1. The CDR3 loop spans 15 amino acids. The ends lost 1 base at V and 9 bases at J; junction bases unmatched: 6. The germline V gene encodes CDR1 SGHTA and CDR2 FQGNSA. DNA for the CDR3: TGTGCCAGCAGCTTAGTTTCCGGGACAGCTTCACCCCTCCACTTT. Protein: CASSLVSGTASPLHF.

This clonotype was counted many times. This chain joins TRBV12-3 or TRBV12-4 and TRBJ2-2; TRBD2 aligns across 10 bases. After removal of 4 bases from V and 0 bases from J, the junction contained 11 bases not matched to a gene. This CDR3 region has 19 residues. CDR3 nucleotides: TGTGCCAGCAGTTCACGTATTGGGACTAGCGTTGCGAACACCGGGGAGCTGTTTTTT. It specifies CASSSRIGTSVANTGELFF.

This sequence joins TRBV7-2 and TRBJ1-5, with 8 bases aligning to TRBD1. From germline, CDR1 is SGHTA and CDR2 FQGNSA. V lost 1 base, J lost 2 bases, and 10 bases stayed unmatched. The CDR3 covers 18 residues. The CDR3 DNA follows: TGTGCCAGCAGCTTAGTTGGGGACAGGCGGGGAGGCAATCAGCCCCAGCATTTT. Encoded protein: CASSLVGDRRGGNQPQHF.

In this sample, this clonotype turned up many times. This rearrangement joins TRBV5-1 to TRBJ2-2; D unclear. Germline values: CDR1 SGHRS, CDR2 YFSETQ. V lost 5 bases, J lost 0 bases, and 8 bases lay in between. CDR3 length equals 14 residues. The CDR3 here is CASSSTANTGELFF. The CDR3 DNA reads TGCGCCAGCAGTTCCACGGCGAACACCGGGGAGCTGTTTTTT.

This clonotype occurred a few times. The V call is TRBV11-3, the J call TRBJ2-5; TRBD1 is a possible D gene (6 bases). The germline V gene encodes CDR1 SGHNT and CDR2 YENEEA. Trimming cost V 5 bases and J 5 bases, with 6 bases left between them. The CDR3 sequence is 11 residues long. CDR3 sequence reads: CASSQGETQYF. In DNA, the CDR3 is TGTGCCAGCAGCCAGGGGGAGACCCAGTACTTC.

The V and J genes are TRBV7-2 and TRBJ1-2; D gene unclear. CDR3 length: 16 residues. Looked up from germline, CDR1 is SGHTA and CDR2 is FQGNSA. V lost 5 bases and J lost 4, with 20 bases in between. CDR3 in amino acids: CASSPIIGYVTYGYTF. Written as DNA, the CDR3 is TGTGCCAGCAGCCCAATAATTGGGTACGTGACCTATGGCTACACCTTC.

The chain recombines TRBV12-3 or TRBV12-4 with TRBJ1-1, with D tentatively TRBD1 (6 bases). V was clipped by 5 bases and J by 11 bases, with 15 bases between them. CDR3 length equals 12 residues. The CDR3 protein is CASSAPGAAAFF. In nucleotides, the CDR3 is TGTGCCAGCAGTGCCCCAGGGGCGGCGGCTTTCTTT.

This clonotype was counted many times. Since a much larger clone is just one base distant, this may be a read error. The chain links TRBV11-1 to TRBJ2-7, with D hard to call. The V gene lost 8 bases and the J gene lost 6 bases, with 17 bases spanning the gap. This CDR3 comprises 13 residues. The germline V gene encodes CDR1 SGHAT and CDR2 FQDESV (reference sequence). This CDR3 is CASALGIRAEQYF. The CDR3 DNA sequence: TGTGCCAGCGCTTTAGGGATTCGCGCCGAGCAGTACTTC. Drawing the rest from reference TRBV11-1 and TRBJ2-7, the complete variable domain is EAEVAQSPRYKITEKSQAVAFWCDPISGHATLYWYRQILGQGPELLVQFQDESVVDDSQLPKDRFSAERLKGVDSTLKIQPAELGDSAMYLCASALGIRAEQYFGPGTRLTVT.

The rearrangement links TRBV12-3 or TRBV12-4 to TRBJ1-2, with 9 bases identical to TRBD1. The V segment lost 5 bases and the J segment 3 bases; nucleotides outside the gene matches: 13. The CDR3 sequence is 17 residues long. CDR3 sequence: CASSPLYRTGVDYGYTF. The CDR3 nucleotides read TGTGCCAGCAGTCCCCTTTACAGGACAGGGGTGGACTATGGCTACACCTTC.

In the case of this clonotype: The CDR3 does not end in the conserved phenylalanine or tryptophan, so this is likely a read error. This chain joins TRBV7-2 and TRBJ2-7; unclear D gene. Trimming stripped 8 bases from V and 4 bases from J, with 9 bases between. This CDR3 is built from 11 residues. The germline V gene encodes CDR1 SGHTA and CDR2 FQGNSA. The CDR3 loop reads CASGDLYEQYL. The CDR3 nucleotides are TGTGCCAGCGGCGACCTTTACGAGCAGTACCTC.

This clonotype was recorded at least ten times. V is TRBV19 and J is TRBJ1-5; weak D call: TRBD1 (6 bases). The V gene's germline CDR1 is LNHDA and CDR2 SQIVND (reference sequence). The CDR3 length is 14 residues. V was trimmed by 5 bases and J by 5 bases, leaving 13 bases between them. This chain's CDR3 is CASSAQGWDQPQHF. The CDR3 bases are TGTGCCAGTAGTGCACAGGGATGGGATCAGCCCCAGCATTTT. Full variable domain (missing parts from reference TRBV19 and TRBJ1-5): DGGITQSPKYLFRKEGQNVTLSCEQNLNHDAMYWYRQDPGQGLRLIYYSQIVNDFQKGDIAEGYSVSREKKESFPLTVTSAQKNPTAFYLCASSAQGWDQPQHFGDGTRLSIL.

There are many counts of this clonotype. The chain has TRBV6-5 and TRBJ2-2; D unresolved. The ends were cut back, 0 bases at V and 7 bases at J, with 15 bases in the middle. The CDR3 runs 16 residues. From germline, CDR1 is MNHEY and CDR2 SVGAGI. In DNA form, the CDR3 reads TGTGCCAGCAGTTACTCGTCGCTAGTAGGGATCGGGGAGCTGTTTTTT. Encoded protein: CASSYSSLVGIGELFF.